This T cell receptor (beta chain) emerged from a study of CD8+CD57+ T cells in acquired aplastic anemia. Previously, flow cytometry had revealed CD8+CD57+ cell expansion in the patients chosen for sequencing. TCR beta VDJ and CDR3 profiles were obtained from a genomic DNA template. From the reads, TCRdb called clonotypes with MiXCR, one entry per CDR3 protein. The profile shows some 120,000 distinct CDR3 sequences, approximately 50% of them singletons. V lost 3 bases and J 0 bases, leaving 8 bases between the germline ends. CDR1 is SQVTM, CDR2 ANQGSEA, per germline. The CDR3 has 13 amino acids. The TCR sequence derives from a human donor with aplastic anemia. The specimen was sorted CD4+, CD8+, or CD8+CD57+ T cells (not recorded which) from PBMCs. This sequence joins TRBV29-1 and TRBJ1-1; D not certain. The CDR3 DNA reads TGCAGCGTTGATTGGGGTATGAACACTGAAGCTTTCTTT. It translates to CSVDWGMNTEAFF.